This T cell receptor beta chain was sequenced during a study of cytomegalovirus exposure and HLA in healthy donors. As concerns this clone: Its antigen is currently unknown.

Broader study findings: Reports credit the classifier with highly specific, highly sensitive diagnosis of cytomegalovirus status.

Germline loops: CDR1 SEHNR, CDR2 FQNEAQ (reference sequence). The CDR3 length is 17 residues. J was trimmed by 0 bases and V by 0 bases; bases with no gene match: 4. Measured with immunoSEQ multiplex PCR; TCRdb has only the in-frame clones, and not every one. The sample has about 110,000 clones, about nine tenths seen once. The sequence derives from a woman aged 18-30 years in good health and CMV-seronegative. The sample was PBMCs. The chain joins TRBV7-9 to TRBJ2-3, with TRBD2 matching 9 bases. CDR3 protein: CASSLAPLAGSTDTQYF. CDR3 coding DNA: TGTGCCAGCAGCTTAGCGCCCCTAGCGGGAAGCACAGATACGCAGTATTTT. Full variable domain (outside the CDR3, taken from reference TRBV7-9 and TRBJ2-3): DTGVSQNPRHKITKRGQNVTFRCDPISEHNRLYWYRQTLGQGPEFLTYFQNEAQLEKSRLLSDRFSAERPKGSFSTLEIQRTEQGDSAMYLCASSLAPLAGSTDTQYFGPGTRLTVL.